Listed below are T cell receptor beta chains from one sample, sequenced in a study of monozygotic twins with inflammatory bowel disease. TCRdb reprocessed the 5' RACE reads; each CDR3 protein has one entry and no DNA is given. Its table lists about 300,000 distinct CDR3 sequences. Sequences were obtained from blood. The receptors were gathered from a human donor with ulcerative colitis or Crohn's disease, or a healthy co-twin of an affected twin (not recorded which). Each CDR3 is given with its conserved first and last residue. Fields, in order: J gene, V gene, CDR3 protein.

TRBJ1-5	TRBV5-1	CASSPSGVSNQPQHF
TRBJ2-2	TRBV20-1	CSATGGTGKVGELFF
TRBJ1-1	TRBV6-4	CASSARTGSSEAFF
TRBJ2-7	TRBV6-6	CASSVFDEQYF
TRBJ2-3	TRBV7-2	CASSPQGSRRTDTQYF
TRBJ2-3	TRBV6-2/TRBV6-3	CASSQGLAGAYTQYF
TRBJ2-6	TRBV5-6	CASSQLTGTPGANVLTF
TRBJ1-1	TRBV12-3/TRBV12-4	CASSFRGFNTEAFF
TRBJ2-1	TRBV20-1	CSASPGLTYNEQFF
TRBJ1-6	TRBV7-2	CASSSTGGVSPLHF
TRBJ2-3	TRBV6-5	CASSYGSSGTDTQYF
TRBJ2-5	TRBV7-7	CASSQYRGQETQYF
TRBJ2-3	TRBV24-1	CATSGIGTGDDTQYF
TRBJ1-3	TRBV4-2	CASSQDGPWDTIYF
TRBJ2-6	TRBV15	CATSRGGSGANVLTF
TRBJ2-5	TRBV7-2	CASSFSGVSAETQYF
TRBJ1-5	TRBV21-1	CASRLPQRLWENQPQHF
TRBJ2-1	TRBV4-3	CASSQVLSSASYNEQFF
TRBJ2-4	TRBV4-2	CASSPLLYVRVKNIQYF
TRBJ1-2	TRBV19	CASIGPGSPYGYTF
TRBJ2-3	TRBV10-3	CAIRETGSTDTQYF
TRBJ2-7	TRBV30	CAWSRQGEQYF
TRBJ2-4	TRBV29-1	CSARRASDAIQYF
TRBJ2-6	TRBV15	CATSRKGTGANVLTF
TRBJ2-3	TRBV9	CASSLAGGLLTQYF
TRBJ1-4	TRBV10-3	CAISESSYKLFF
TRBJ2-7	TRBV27	CASSPTDTYEQYF
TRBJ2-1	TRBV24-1	CATSDWFTNEQFF
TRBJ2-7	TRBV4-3	CASSQGLAGSSYEQYF